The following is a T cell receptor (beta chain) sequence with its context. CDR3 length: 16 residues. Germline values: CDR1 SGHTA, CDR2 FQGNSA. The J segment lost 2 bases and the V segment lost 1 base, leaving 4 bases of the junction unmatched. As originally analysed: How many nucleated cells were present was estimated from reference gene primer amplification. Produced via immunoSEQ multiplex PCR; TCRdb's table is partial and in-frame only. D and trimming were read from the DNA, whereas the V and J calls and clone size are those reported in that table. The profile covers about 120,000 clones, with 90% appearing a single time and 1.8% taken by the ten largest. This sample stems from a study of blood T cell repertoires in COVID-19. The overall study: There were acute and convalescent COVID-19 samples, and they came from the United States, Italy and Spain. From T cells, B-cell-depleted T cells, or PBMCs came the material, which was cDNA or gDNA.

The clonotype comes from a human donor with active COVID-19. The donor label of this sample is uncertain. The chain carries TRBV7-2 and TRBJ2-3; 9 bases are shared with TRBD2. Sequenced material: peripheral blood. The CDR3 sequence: CASSLGGGASTDTQYF. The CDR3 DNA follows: TGTGCCAGCAGCTTAGGCGGGGGGGCCTCCACAGATACGCAGTATTTT. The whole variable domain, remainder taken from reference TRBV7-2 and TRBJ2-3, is GAGVSQSPSNKVTEKGKDVELRCDPISGHTALYWYRQSLGQGLEFLIYFQGNSAPDKSGLPSDRFSAERTGGSVSTLTIQRTQQEDSAVYLCASSLGGGASTDTQYFGPGTRLTVL.